The rows below give T cell receptor beta chains drawn from one sample of a study of regulatory T cells in long-lasting Graves disease. TCRdb re-called the multiplex PCR reads with MiXCR, one entry per CDR3 protein. The data contain roughly 360,000 distinct CDR3 sequences, less than 30% of them seen just once; the ten biggest clones take up around 30%. This material consisted of peripheral blood mononuclear cells (PBMCs), taken when the disease was refractory, from a patient treated with antithyroid drugs. These receptors were obtained from a middle-aged woman with Graves disease. CDR3s include the opening cysteine and the closing phenylalanine or tryptophan. The D gene is left open where the match is weak. Clone size is not always given. Where it is, it says once, few, many or a class for expanded clones.

size: once; V: TRBV2; J: TRBJ2-3; D: NA; CDR3: CASSDMGLGVSTDTQYF; DNA: TGTGCCAGCAGTGATATGGGATTGGGGGTCAGCACAGATACGCAGTATTTT
size: few; V: TRBV27; J: TRBJ2-7; D: NA; CDR3: CASSFARAYEQYF; DNA: TGTGCCAGCAGTTTCGCACGCGCATACGAGCAGTACTTC
size: few; V: TRBV28; J: TRBJ2-3; D: TRBD2; CDR3: CASSLMSGRPQGRDTQYF; DNA: TGTGCCAGCAGTTTAATGAGCGGGAGACCCCAGGGGAGGGATACGCAGTATTTT
size: NA; V: TRBV7-9; J: TRBJ2-6; D: TRBD1; CDR3: CASSPPLKTGRTPTSGANVLTF; DNA: TGTGCCAGCAGCCCGCCTCTTAAGACAGGGAGAACTCCTACCTCTGGGGCCAACGTCCTGACTTTC
size: NA; V: TRBV7-2; J: TRBJ2-2; D: TRBD1; CDR3: CASSRPRGRPTHGSTGELSF; DNA: TGTGCCAGCAGCCGACCCAGGGGGCGGCCCACGCATGGGAGCACCGGGGAGCTGTCTTTT
size: many; V: TRBV28; J: TRBJ1-1; D: NA; CDR3: CASRDLIKETFF; DNA: TGTGCCAGCAGGGACCTCATCAAGGAGACTTTCTTT
size: few; V: TRBV19; J: TRBJ1-5; D: NA; CDR3: CASSIHPQGYRSQPQHF; DNA: TGTGCCAGTAGTATTCACCCACAGGGATACAGGTCTCAGCCCCAGCATTTT
size: NA; V: TRBV5-8; J: TRBJ2-6; D: NA; CDR3: CASSSRLGTGANVLTF; DNA: TGTGCCAGCAGCTCCCGACTGGGTACTGGGGCCAACGTCCTGACTTTC
size: NA; V: TRBV28; J: TRBJ2-3; D: TRBD2; CDR3: CASQLAGIDTQYF; DNA: TGTGCCAGCCAACTAGCGGGCATAGATACGCAGTATTTT
size: few; V: TRBV20-1; J: TRBJ2-1; D: TRBD2; CDR3: CSAMGSGSSYNEQFF; DNA: TGCAGTGCTATGGGCAGCGGGAGCTCCTACAATGAGCAGTTCTTC
size: many; V: TRBV2; J: TRBJ2-2; D: NA; CDR3: CASKGVGTSSPGELFF; DNA: TGTGCCAGCAAGGGGGTCGGAACTAGCTCTCCCGGGGAGCTGTTTTTT
size: few; V: TRBV10-3; J: TRBJ2-3; D: TRBD2; CDR3: CAIRTGLSTDTQYF; DNA: TGTGCCATCAGAACGGGACTAAGCACAGATACGCAGTATTTT
size: few; V: TRBV6-1; J: TRBJ1-3; D: TRBD1; CDR3: CASRRQGAVGNTIYF; DNA: TGTGCCAGCAGGCGACAGGGGGCTGTTGGAAACACCATATATTTT
size: many; V: TRBV12-3/TRBV12-4; J: TRBJ1-4; D: TRBD1; CDR3: CASSLTGVNEKLFF; DNA: TGTGCCAGCAGTCTGACAGGGGTGAATGAAAAACTGTTTTTT
size: few; V: TRBV20-1; J: TRBJ2-5; D: NA; CDR3: CSYPPMEIIKETQYF; DNA: TGCAGCTATCCTCCGATGGAGATTATAAAAGAGACCCAGTACTTC
size: few; V: TRBV29-1; J: TRBJ2-3; D: TRBD2; CDR3: CSVVTSGTDTQYF; DNA: TGCAGCGTTGTGACTAGCGGCACAGATACGCAGTATTTT
size: many; V: TRBV28; J: TRBJ2-7; D: TRBD2; CDR3: CASSFSGRLSYEQYF; DNA: TGTGCCAGCAGCTTTAGCGGGAGGCTCTCCTACGAGCAGTACTTC
size: many; V: TRBV3-1; J: TRBJ2-7; D: NA; CDR3: CASSQKIFYEQYF; DNA: TGTGCCAGCAGCCAAAAGATATTCTACGAGCAGTACTTC
size: NA; V: TRBV11-2; J: TRBJ2-7; D: TRBD2; CDR3: CASSSPSSGSSYEQYF; DNA: TGTGCCAGCAGCTCTCCATCTAGCGGGAGCTCCTACGAGCAGTACTTC
size: many; V: TRBV3-1; J: TRBJ2-5; D: TRBD1; CDR3: CASSQEGQGRETQYF; DNA: TGTGCCAGCAGCCAAGAGGGACAGGGAAGAGAGACCCAGTACTTC
size: many; V: TRBV20-1; J: TRBJ1-2; D: NA; CDR3: CSALTGSNYGYTF; DNA: TGCAGTGCGCTGACAGGTTCTAACTATGGCTACACCTTC
size: few; V: TRBV12-3/TRBV12-4; J: TRBJ1-5; D: TRBD1; CDR3: CASSQTGTGKSNQPQHF; DNA: TGTGCCAGCAGCCAAACCGGGACAGGGAAGAGCAATCAGCCCCAGCATTTT